This T cell receptor beta chain was sequenced during a study of identical twins. Findings of the study overall: Invariant T cells like MAIT and iNKT could partly confound the zero-insertion analyses.

There are a few counts of this clonotype. Its antigen is still unknown. The CDR3 runs 16 residues. Trimming at V came to 3 bases and at J to 0 bases, leaving 2 bases not matched to a gene. Germline loops: CDR1 ENHRY, CDR2 SYGVKD. TCRdb re-called the 5' RACE reads through MiXCR, storing one row per CDR3 protein. The table lists fewer than 800,000 distinct CDR3 sequences, about 7.6% of them singletons. The same sample was also studied in work on yellow fever vaccine responses in identical twins.

Sequenced: PBMCs. The chain couples TRBV10-3 to TRBJ2-1, with TRBD2 identical over 10 bases. This TCR came from a woman between 18 and 30 years old in good health. The CDR3 reads CAISDSSGSSYNEQFF. Here the CDR3 DNA reads TGTGCCATCAGTGATTCTAGCGGGAGCTCCTACAATGAGCAGTTCTTC.